This T cell receptor beta chain was identified during a study of blood T cell repertoires in COVID-19. The wider study: Sites across the United States, Italy and Spain contributed samples from acute and convalescent COVID-19. Sources were T cells, B-cell-depleted T cells, or PBMCs; the material itself was cDNA or gDNA.

CDR3 length: 16 residues. CDR1 and CDR2 from the germline V gene are MGHDK and SYGVNS. V was pared by 1 base and J by 3 bases, with 15 bases between. In the study's own analysis: Quantification of nucleated cells was approximated via reference gene primer amplification. TCRdb's copy holds only in-frame clones and misses some; the assay was immunoSEQ multiplex PCR. The DNA gave D and trimming, while V, J and clone size come from that table. Among more than 85,000 clones listed, almost 80% were seen once. The sequenced sample consisted of peripheral blood. The chain has TRBV25-1 and TRBJ1-2, with D possibly TRBD1 on 6 matching bases. This TCR came from an elderly woman with active or convalescent COVID-19. CDR3 amino acids: CASSELGGAQDYGYTF. In DNA form, the CDR3 reads TGTGCCAGCAGTGAATTGGGGGGGGCTCAGGACTATGGCTACACCTTC.